This T cell receptor (beta chain) was observed in a study of cytomegalovirus exposure and HLA in healthy donors. Study-wide points: Judged likely to be a sequencing artifact was a cluster of highly shared sequence variants.

It was with 60 Vbeta and 13 Jbeta primers that the PCR ran. Sequencing was performed with immunoSEQ multiplex PCR; in TCRdb, only in-frame clones are kept and a portion is missing. This table holds fewer than 60,000 clones. The CDR3 has 17 amino acids. Germline V gene lookup returns CDR1 SGHVS and CDR2 FNYEAQ. Between the trimmed V and J ends, which lost 5 bases and 0 bases, there was a span of 16 bases. A note on this clone: Its antigen is not known.

The source is a woman aged 25 to 45 in good health and CMV-seropositive. Sample: PBMCs. V is TRBV7-6 and J is TRBJ2-2; the D is unclear. DNA of the CDR3: TGTGCCAGCAGCCCAACTACTCCTGTCGCGAACACCGGGGAGCTGTTTTTT. This codes for CASSPTTPVANTGELFF.